One sample yielded the 5 T cell receptor beta chains listed below, sequenced in a study of Ad26.COV2.S vaccination and SARS-CoV-2 variants. Generated by immunoSEQ multiplex PCR, the TCRdb table keeps only in-frame clones and is missing some. Seen here are about 680,000 clones, around 90% observed once, and the top ten hold nearly 1.5%. The treatment denotes: about 20 received Ad26.COV2.S at low or high dose, single or two shots; five or six received placebo; per-sample allocation not given. Sampling was done on day 63 after the first vaccine or placebo injection. Sequenced material: peripheral blood, taken in a trial of Ad26.COV2.S vaccine versus placebo. These receptors were taken from a person aged 18 to 65 who received the Ad26.COV2.S COVID-19 vaccine or a placebo.

The chain uses TRBV6-5 and TRBJ1-1; the match to TRBD1 covers 7 bases. Germline CDR1 MNHEY, CDR2 SVGAGI. This CDR3 region has 15 residues. V lost 8 bases and J lost 1; bases outside the gene matches: 10. The DNA of the CDR3 is TGTGCCAGCGGATCATCTACAGGGGCGAACACTGAAGCTTTCTTT. It translates to CASGSSTGANTEAFF.

The chain is built from TRBV3-1 (or the pseudogene TRBV3-2) and TRBJ2-7; no reliable D call. Germline V gives CDR1 LGHDT, CDR2 YNNKEL (reference sequence). The CDR3 is 14 residues long. The V and J ends lost 0 bases and 11 bases respectively, with 17 bases between them. Here the CDR3 reads CASSQDSVSRGKYF. CDR3 coding DNA: TGTGCCAGCAGCCAAGATAGTGTCTCCCGAGGCAAGTACTTC.

V and J are TRBV18 and TRBJ1-5, with 8 bases that match TRBD1. Per germline, CDR1 KGHSH and CDR2 LQKENI. The CDR3 is made up of 21 amino acids. The ends lost 0 bases at V and 0 bases at J; junction bases unmatched: 16. CDR3 residues: CASSPPEGTGIGIYSNQPQHF. The CDR3 bases are TGTGCCAGCTCACCACCGGAGGGGACAGGTATAGGGATATATAGCAATCAGCCCCAGCATTTT. The full variable domain, rest sourced from reference TRBV18 and TRBJ1-5, is NAGVMQNPRHLVRRRGQEARLRCSPMKGHSHVYWYRQLPEEGLKFMVYLQKENIIDESGMPKERFSAEFPKEGPSILRIQQVVRGDSAAYFCASSPPEGTGIGIYSNQPQHFGDGTRLSIL.

The CDR3 DNA is TGTGCCAGCAGGGGGGGACCTAACACTGAAGCTTTCTTT. It codes for CASRGGPNTEAFF. J is TRBJ1-1 and V is TRBV6-5; D might be TRBD1 (5 bases). Germline-derived CDR1 and CDR2 are MNHEY and SVGAGI. The length of the CDR3 is 13 residues. V was cut by 6 bases and J by 2 bases, with 10 bases left in between.

This chain connects TRBV27 to TRBJ1-2; D perhaps matches TRBD1 (6 bases). Germline V gene data show CDR1 as MNHEY and CDR2 as SMNVEV (reference sequence). Trimming cost V 5 bases and J 4 bases, with 14 bases left between them. The CDR3 is made up of 14 amino acids. CDR3 in DNA: TGTGCCAGCAGTCGAACGGGACAAGCCTATGGCTACACCTTC. Encoded protein: CASSRTGQAYGYTF.